This T cell receptor beta chain emerged from a study of T-cell reconstitution after alpha-beta-depleted transplantation in children (dated by TCRdb to 2016 to 2017). Regarding the research as a whole: Using TCR repertoire profiling, the study quantitatively followed how T-cell immune reconstitution unfolded in children after TCRalphabeta/CD19-depleted allogeneic hematopoietic cell transplantation.

The treatment or condition label here, explained by the study, means: allogeneic hematopoietic cell transplantation with graft depleted of TCRalphabeta T cells and CD19 B cells. The children who served as transplant recipients had been given grafts of TCRalphabeta/CD19-depleted allogeneic hematopoietic cells. The germline V gene (reference sequence) supplies CDR1 LNHNV and CDR2 YYDKDF. Germline trimming amounts to 1 base on V and 3 bases on J, with 6 as the count of junction bases outside the gene matches. Reading from cysteine to phenylalanine, the CDR3 counts 16 amino acids. The CDR3 DNA has 48 bases and is translated from base 1. Receptor libraries were prepared by PCR. Sequencing was performed on an Illumina HiSeq 2500. To normalize quantification of the TCRbeta repertoire, the TCR libraries were built with molecular barcoding that relied on unique molecular identifiers. Using fastp at Q25 and MiXCR, TCRdb reprocessed the public reads and kept productive beta chains. Under each unique CDR3 protein, matching rows form one entry showing the most common genes and DNA. For this sample there are about 1,000,000 distinct CDR3 sequences; about 26% appear just once. The ten largest clones take up 25% to 35% of the sample.

Note on this clonotype: What this receptor recognizes is not known. Base quality data are lacking; no much larger clone is found one base away.

The investigation overall reported the following: In some patients, the high TCRbeta diversity seen at day 60 was put down to recipient T cells and intrathymic progenitors that had survived conditioning. Over subsequent months, a decline in hyperexpanded clone frequencies was noted, and after one year, T-cell counts and TCRbeta diversity were mostly ascribed to newly produced T cells. The apparently early recovery of alphabetaT-cell counts about two months after transplant reportedly depended on only several hundred rapidly expanded clones that came from non-depleted graft cells.

The chain is assembled from TRBV15 and TRBJ2-7; 10 central bases correspond to TRBD1. The sample here was PBMCs, mostly from graft donor cells, taken 360 days after TCRalphabeta/CD19-depleted stem cell transplant. The clonotype originates from a boy in the first two years of life who had a stem cell transplant for SCID, so the T cells may come from the graft donor. The DNA reads TGTGCCACCAGCAGAGGCGGGGGGACAGGGGACTACGAGCAGTACTTC. This encodes CATSRGGGTGDYEQYF.